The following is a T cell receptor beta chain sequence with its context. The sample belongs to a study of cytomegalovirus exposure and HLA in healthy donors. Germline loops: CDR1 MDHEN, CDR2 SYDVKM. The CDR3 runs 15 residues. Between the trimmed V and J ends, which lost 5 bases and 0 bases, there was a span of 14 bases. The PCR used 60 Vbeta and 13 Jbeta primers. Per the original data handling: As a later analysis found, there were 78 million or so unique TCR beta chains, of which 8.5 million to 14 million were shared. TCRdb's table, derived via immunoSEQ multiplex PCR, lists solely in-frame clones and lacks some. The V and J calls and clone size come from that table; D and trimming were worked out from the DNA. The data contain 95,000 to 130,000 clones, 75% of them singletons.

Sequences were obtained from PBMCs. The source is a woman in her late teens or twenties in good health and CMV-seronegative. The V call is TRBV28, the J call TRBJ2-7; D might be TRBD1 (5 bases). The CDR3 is CASSLIRASSYEQYF. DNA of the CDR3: TGTGCCAGCAGTCTTATCAGGGCTAGCTCCTACGAGCAGTACTTC.